Below, 11 T cell receptor beta chains from the same sample are listed, as sequenced in a study of T cells in pancreatic ductal adenocarcinoma. The selected patients with pancreatic ductal adenocarcinoma had surgery but no neoadjuvant therapy. Clones were sequenced by immunoSEQ multiplex PCR, and TCRdb holds only the in-frame ones, with some missing. In the table there are roughly 17,000 clones, about 90% of which are singletons. Sequencing was done on a sample of PBMCs. Source of these receptors: a human donor with pancreatic ductal adenocarcinoma.

The V gene is TRBV19, the J gene TRBJ1-2; 9 bases line up with TRBD1. The CDR3 contains 14 residues. CDR1 and CDR2 (germline): LNHDA, SQIVND (reference sequence). Trimming took 8 bases from V and 5 from J; bases not matched to a gene: 9. CDR3 in amino acids: CASRSGQGWYGYTF. CDR3 nucleotide sequence: TGTGCCAGTCGATCCGGACAGGGGTGGTATGGCTACACCTTC.

The genes are TRBV4-1 and TRBJ1-2; 7 positions agree with TRBD1. Trimming at V came to 2 bases and at J to 8 bases, leaving 8 bases not matched to a gene. In germline, CDR1 is MGHRA, CDR2 YSYEKL. The CDR3 spans 14 residues. CDR3 coding DNA: TGCGCCAGCAGCCAACGGACAGGCGCCTTGGGCTACACCTTC. This encodes CASSQRTGALGYTF.

The gene calls are TRBV5-1 and TRBJ1-6; 7 nucleotides agree with TRBD1. With 5 bases clipped from V and 10 bases from J, the junction kept 9 bases outside the gene matches. The germline gives CDR1 SGHRS, CDR2 YFSETQ. The CDR3 extends over 14 amino acids. For the CDR3, the DNA is TGCGCCAGCAGAGAGACAGGGACTGGCTCACCCCTCCACTTT. Protein sequence: CASRETGTGSPLHF.

This clone was observed a few times. The chain carries TRBV19 and TRBJ2-7, with 8 bases fitting TRBD1. V trimming: 4 bases; J trimming: 1 base; junction bases outside the gene matches: 3. In germline, CDR1 is LNHDA, CDR2 SQIVND (reference sequence). The CDR3 covers 14 residues. The DNA for the CDR3 is TGTGCCAGTAGTACGACAGGGGAGTCCTACGAGCAGTACTTC. Amino acids: CASSTTGESYEQYF.

The chain joins TRBV5-1 to TRBJ1-1; no reliable D call. The ends were cut back, 3 bases at V and 0 bases at J, with 6 bases in the middle. From germline, CDR1 is SGHRS and CDR2 YFSETQ. CDR3 length equals 13 residues. CDR3 sequence: CASSSTMNTEAFF. CDR3 sequence (DNA): TGCGCCAGCAGCTCTACTATGAACACTGAAGCTTTCTTT.

The rearrangement links TRBV7-3 to TRBJ2-7; TRBD2 aligns across 7 bases. Germline CDR1 reads SGHTA; CDR2 reads FQGTGA. V was pared by 2 bases and J by 7 bases, with 11 bases of the junction left unmatched. The CDR3 covers 15 residues. CDR3 residues: CASSLGANGLDEQYF. CDR3 DNA: TGTGCCAGCAGCTTAGGTGCGAACGGACTAGATGAGCAGTACTTC. The full variable domain, completed using reference TRBV7-3 and TRBJ2-7, is GAGVSQTPSNKVTEKGKYVELRCDPISGHTALYWYRQSLGQGPEFLIYFQGTGAADDSGLPNDRFFAVRPEGSVSTLKIQRTERGDSAVYLCASSLGANGLDEQYFGPGTRLTVT.

This clone was seen a handful of times. J is TRBJ2-1 and V is TRBV7-7; the match to TRBD2 covers 11 bases. Trimming at V came to 1 base and at J to 8 bases, leaving 7 bases not matched to a gene. The germline CDR1 and CDR2 sequences are SSHAT and FNYEAQ (reference sequence). The CDR3 runs to 16 residues. The CDR3: CASSLDSGGAWDEQFF. CDR3 nucleotide sequence: TGTGCCAGCAGCTTAGATAGCGGGGGGGCTTGGGATGAGCAGTTCTTC.

V gene TRBV9 combines with J gene TRBJ2-2, with TRBD1 identical over 7 bases. V lost 4 bases to trimming and J lost 2 bases; unmatched junction nucleotides: 8. Germline assignment: CDR1 SGDLS and CDR2 YYNGEE. The CDR3 covers 16 residues. CDR3 sequence reads: CASSSSGTANTGELFF. The DNA for the CDR3 is TGTGCCAGCAGCTCATCCGGGACAGCTAACACCGGGGAGCTGTTTTTT.

This sequence joins TRBV5-1 and TRBJ2-1, with 9 bases lining up with TRBD2. Germline assignment: CDR1 SGHRS and CDR2 YFSETQ. The CDR3 loop spans 15 amino acids. V shed 2 bases and J 4 bases; nucleotides not matched to a gene: 4. In DNA, the CDR3 is TGCGCCAGCAGCTTCGGCGGGGGGGGTTACAATGAGCAGTTCTTC. Its translation: CASSFGGGGYNEQFF. Full variable domain (outside the CDR3, taken from reference TRBV5-1 and TRBJ2-1): KAGVTQTPRYLIKTRGQQVTLSCSPISGHRSVSWYQQTPGQGLQFLFEYFSETQRNKGNFPGRFSGRQFSNSRSEMNVSTLELGDSALYLCASSFGGGGYNEQFFGPGTRLTVL.

The chain combines TRBV6-1 with TRBJ2-2; 8 bases are a match to TRBD1. Germline V gene sequence: CDR1 MNHNS, CDR2 SASEGT. Unmatched junction bases numbered 8, after V lost 6 bases and J lost 5 bases. This CDR3 has 15 amino acids. In nucleotides, the CDR3 is TGTGCCAGCAGCCGCGACAGGGGATGGACCGGGGAGCTGTTTTTT. It encodes CASSRDRGWTGELFF.

V and J are TRBV5-1 and TRBJ2-1; a possible D gene is TRBD1 (6 bases). The CDR3 runs 16 residues. Germline-derived CDR1 and CDR2 are SGHRS and YFSETQ. V was cut by 4 bases and J by 0 bases, with 14 bases left in between. The CDR3 nucleotides are TGCGCCAGCAGCCCTAGGACGGACAGCTCCTACAATGAGCAGTTCTTC. Protein product: CASSPRTDSSYNEQFF.